The clone carrying this T cell receptor beta chain appeared a few times. Its antigen is not identified. The data were taken from a study of Ad26.COV2.S vaccination and SARS-CoV-2 variants. Broader study findings: Responses of spike-specific T cells (both CD8+ and CD4+) reportedly showed substantial breadth after vaccination.

TCRdb's table, derived via immunoSEQ multiplex PCR, lists solely in-frame clones and lacks some. This sample has around 500,000 clones, with around 89% found just once. Treatment given: roughly 19 received Ad26.COV2.S at low or high dose, single or two shots; several received placebo; per-sample allocation not given. On day 63 after the first injection, vaccine and placebo recipients gave samples. Expressing Wuhan-strain SARS-CoV-2 spike, an Ad26 vector served as the vaccine. The sequencing here drew on peripheral blood, taken in a trial of Ad26.COV2.S vaccine versus placebo. The source of this sequence is a person between 18 and 65 years old who received the Ad26.COV2.S COVID-19 vaccine or a placebo.

The CDR3 sequence is CASSQAEVVAGRGSTGELFF. The CDR3 DNA reads TGCGCCAGCAGCCAAGCTGAGGTAGTAGCGGGGCGGGGTAGCACCGGGGAGCTGTTTTTT. The rearrangement uses TRBV4-3 and TRBJ2-2, with 8 nucleotides matching TRBD2. V was clipped by 1 base and J by 4 bases; unmatched bases: 17. CDR1 and CDR2 from the germline V gene are LGHNA and YSLEER. The CDR3 has 20 residues.